This TCR beta chain was identified during a study of vaccination effects on CD4 cells after COVID-19. TCRdb's copy holds only in-frame clones and misses some; the assay was immunoSEQ multiplex PCR. The sample lists around 46,000 clones, roughly 65% seen once, with roughly 30% in the top ten. Points on this clone: What it recognizes is unknown.

Within the ViraFEST assay, antigen-specific CD4+ T cells underwent expansion with viral peptide pools prior to sequencing. After roughly eleven days in culture, the CD4+ T cells were isolated. The person had a PCR-confirmed SARS-CoV-2 infection during March to December 2020. This receptor was obtained from a human donor who had a prior SARS-CoV-2 infection. The specimen comprised CD4+ T cells from PBMCs cultured with a peptide pool, sampled before COVID-19 vaccination.

Here the CDR3 DNA reads TGTGCCAGCTCACCTAACAGAATAGGCACCGGGGAGCTGTTTTTT. Encoded protein: CASSPNRIGTGELFF. The V and J genes are TRBV18 and TRBJ2-2; D is ambiguous. CDR3 size: 15 residues. V was shortened by 3 bases and J by 4 bases, with 12 bases between the two germline ends. CDR1 KGHSH and CDR2 LQKENI come from the germline V gene. Using reference TRBV18 and TRBJ2-2 for the parts outside the CDR3, the full variable domain is NAGVMQNPRHLVRRRGQEARLRCSPMKGHSHVYWYRQLPEEGLKFMVYLQKENIIDESGMPKERFSAEFPKEGPSILRIQQVVRGDSAAYFCASSPNRIGTGELFFGEGSRLTVL.